This TCR beta chain came from a study of cytomegalovirus exposure and HLA in healthy donors. On the study more broadly: Later analysis reported that the 130 or so validation repertoires shared the platform of the 600 to 750 first-cohort repertoires.

About this clone: Its antigen is not known.

Study-wide points: Generally TCR sequences proved uncommon, though certain public TCRs appeared in numerous donors. The study designated around 150 TCR beta chains cytomegalovirus-associated. Cytomegalovirus status was reportedly diagnosed by the classifier with high sensitivity and specificity.

The CDR3 runs 14 residues. The V gene end was trimmed by 0 bases and the J gene end by 6 bases; junction bases not matched to a gene: 2. Per germline, CDR1 SGHKS and CDR2 YYEKEE (reference sequence). The data were produced by immunoSEQ multiplex PCR, yet TCRdb's version contains in-frame clones alone and is incomplete. The table has about 360,000 clones, more than 80% seen once. This chain joins TRBV5-5 and TRBJ2-1; 8 positions agree with TRBD2. The clonotype originates from a woman between 18 and 29 years old in good health and CMV-seronegative. Input material: PBMCs. The CDR3 is CASSLVGTSNEQFF. The CDR3 nucleotides read TGTGCCAGCAGCTTGGTAGGGACTAGCAATGAGCAGTTCTTC. The whole variable domain, filled in from reference TRBV5-5 and TRBJ2-1, reads DAGVTQSPTHLIKTRGQQVTLRCSPISGHKSVSWYQQVLGQGPQFIFQYYEKEERGRGNFPDRFSARQFPNYSSELNVNALLLGDSALYLCASSLVGTSNEQFFGPGTRLTVL.